This section outlines one T cell receptor beta chain sequence together with its context. No antigen is known for it. CDR1 is MNHEY, CDR2 SVGEGT, per germline. The V end lost 2 bases, the J end lost 5 bases, and 12 bases lay between the germline ends. CDR3 length: 14 residues. This record comes from a study of T-cell memory formation after mild COVID-19. Study details: Clusters were largely donor specific. Study observations and caveats: Day 15 to 85 contracting clones showed balanced CD4/CD8; day 15 to 37 expanders favored CD4+.

After 5'RACE with constant-segment primers, TCR alpha and TCR beta cDNA libraries carrying sample barcodes and UMIs were obtained. TCRdb reanalysed the 5' RACE reads using MiXCR and keeps one entry per CDR3 protein. The table records 300,000 to 350,000 distinct CDR3 sequences, about an eighth of them present only once. Material: PBMCs or a T cell subset sorted from them (not recorded which). The genes are TRBV6-2 or TRBV6-3 and TRBJ1-1; D not resolved. This clonotype originated in a man between 18 and 29 years old who had mild COVID-19 (a few samples of this study predate the infection). Cell type and time point are not known. The CDR3 DNA follows: TGTGCCAGCAGTTACGTCCCGGGGATGACTGAAGCTTTCTTT. This gives the protein CASSYVPGMTEAFF.